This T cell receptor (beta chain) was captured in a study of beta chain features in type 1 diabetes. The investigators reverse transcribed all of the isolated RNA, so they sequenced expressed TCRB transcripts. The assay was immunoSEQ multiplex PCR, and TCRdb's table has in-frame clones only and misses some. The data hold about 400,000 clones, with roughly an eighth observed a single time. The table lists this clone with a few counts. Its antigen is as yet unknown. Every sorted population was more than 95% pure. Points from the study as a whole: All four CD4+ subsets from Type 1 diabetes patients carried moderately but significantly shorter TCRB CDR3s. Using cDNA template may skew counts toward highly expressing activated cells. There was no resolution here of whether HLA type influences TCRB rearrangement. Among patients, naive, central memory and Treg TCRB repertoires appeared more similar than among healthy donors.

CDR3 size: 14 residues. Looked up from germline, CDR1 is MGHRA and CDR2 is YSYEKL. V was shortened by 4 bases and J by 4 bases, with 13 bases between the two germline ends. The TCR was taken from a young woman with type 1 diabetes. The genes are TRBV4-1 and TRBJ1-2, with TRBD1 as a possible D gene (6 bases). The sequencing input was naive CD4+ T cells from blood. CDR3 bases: TGCGCCAGCAGCCCCGGACAGACAAGCTATGGCTACACCTTC. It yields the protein CASSPGQTSYGYTF.